This T cell receptor (beta chain) originates from a study of blood T cells in healthy people across ages. Isolation recovered at least 7 million PBMCs from every sample. A second PCR of roughly 7 to 11 cycles used a sample-barcoded 5' primer and a J-beta primer mix. Every cDNA was tagged by a template-switch adaptor with 12 random nucleotides. Individual samples furnished no less than 2.5 million CDR3-containing paired-end reads apiece. TCRdb reprocessed the 5' RACE reads with MiXCR, giving one entry per CDR3 protein. The repertoire holds hundreds of thousands of distinct CDR3 sequences, with about 30% as singletons. This clonotype turned up a few times. Its antigen is unknown. Germline values: CDR1 SNHLY, CDR2 FYNNEI. Trimming cost V 7 bases and J 5 bases, with 12 bases left between them. The CDR3 consists of 13 residues. Whole-study findings and limits: A roughly linear fall in TCR beta diversity per million T cells was seen with increasing age.

Input material: blood. The chain has TRBV2 and TRBJ1-5; D perhaps matches TRBD1 (5 bases). This clonotype was sampled from a woman over 75 in good health. Here the CDR3 DNA reads TGTGCCAGCATCCGGGACCCCTATCAGCCCCAGCATTTT. Amino acids: CASIRDPYQPQHF.